The 18 T cell receptor beta chains below all came from one sample that was sequenced in a study of shared clonotypes between healthy human individuals. Method: immunoSEQ multiplex PCR; TCRdb's copy keeps in-frame clones and lacks some. The sample consists of roughly 1 million clones, around 74% of them appearing once. The sequenced sample consisted of memory CD4+ T cells sorted from blood. The subset denotes: CD45RA-negative fraction. These receptors were collected from a man aged 18 to 35 in good health.

This sequence joins TRBV7-3 and TRBJ1-1; 7 nucleotides match TRBD1. Germline V CDR1 and CDR2: SGHTA, FQGTGA. With 5 bases clipped from V and 11 bases from J, the junction kept 11 bases outside the gene matches. CDR3 length: 13 residues. CDR3 residues: CASSTRQGYSAFF. CDR3 in DNA: TGTGCCAGCAGCACTAGACAGGGATATTCGGCTTTCTTT.

This clone occurred a few times. In the same sample, other DNA sequences code for this CDR3. V gene TRBV19 combines with J gene TRBJ1-1, with unresolved D. Germline values: CDR1 LNHDA, CDR2 SQIVND (reference sequence). This CDR3 region has 13 residues. The V and J ends lost 3 bases and 2 bases respectively, with 7 bases between them. The CDR3 region has the DNA TGTGCCAGTAGTATCAGAGGAAACACTGAAGCTTTCTTT. Translation gives CASSIRGNTEAFF.

The chain links TRBV6-5 to TRBJ2-7; the match to TRBD2 covers 9 bases. Germline CDR1 MNHEY, CDR2 SVGAGI. The length of the CDR3 is 14 residues. Losses at the gene ends were 6 bases for V and 4 bases for J; bases not matched to a gene: 7. CDR3 in DNA: TGTGCCAGCAGGGTCGGACTAGCGATGTACGAGCAGTACTTC. Its protein is CASRVGLAMYEQYF.

This sequence joins TRBV18 and TRBJ1-2, with a tentative D call TRBD1 (5 bases). This CDR3 is 15 amino acids long. Germline V gene data show CDR1 as KGHSH and CDR2 as LQKENI. Trimming stripped 0 bases from V and 8 bases from J, with 16 bases between. The CDR3 nucleotides are TGTGCCAGCTCACCACCGGACAAAGGAAAGGGAGGCTACACCTTC. This gives the protein CASSPPDKGKGGYTF.

The V call is TRBV11-2, the J call TRBJ2-2; TRBD1 might be the D (6 bases). Germline CDR1 SGHAT, CDR2 FQNNGV. V was cut by 1 base and J by 0 bases, with 9 bases left in between. The CDR3 extends over 16 amino acids. Here the CDR3 reads CASSLAAGANTGELFF. CDR3 DNA sequence: TGTGCCAGCAGCTTAGCAGCAGGGGCGAACACCGGGGAGCTGTTTTTT.

The chain recombines TRBV23-1 with TRBJ2-7; D tentatively reads TRBD1 or TRBD2 (5 bases each). TRBV23-1 is identified as an open reading frame with a role that is uncertain. The CDR3 sequence is 17 residues long. The V end lost 3 bases, the J end lost 2 bases, and 20 bases lay between the germline ends. The CDR3 region has the DNA TGCGCCAGCAGTCACCACGACCGGGGACCGATGACCTACGAGCAGTACTTC. It is translated as CASSHHDRGPMTYEQYF.

J is TRBJ1-6 and V is TRBV30, with D tentatively TRBD1 (5 bases). The CDR3 loop spans 14 amino acids. Trimming took off 1 base at V and 8 bases at J, with 12 bases between the two ends. In germline, CDR1 is GTSNPN, CDR2 SVGIG (reference sequence). DNA for the CDR3: TGTGCCTGGAGTGCGGGACGGAGGGATTCACCCCTCCACTTT. Translating gives CAWSAGRRDSPLHF.

This clone was picked up a small number of times. The chain is built from TRBV28 and TRBJ1-5, with D tentatively TRBD1 (5 bases). The CDR3 consists of 11 residues. CDR1 is MDHEN and CDR2 is SYDVKM in the germline V gene. The CDR3 region has the DNA TGTGCTAGCGGGGCTAATCAGCCCCAGCATTTT. This translates into CASGANQPQHF.

The rearrangement joins TRBV7-2 to TRBJ1-6; 7 bases agree with TRBD1. The V gene end was trimmed by 2 bases and the J gene end by 9 bases; junction bases not matched to a gene: 7. Germline values: CDR1 SGHTA, CDR2 FQGNSA. This CDR3 region has 15 residues. CDR3 nucleotides: TGTGCCAGCAGCTTACCCAGGGGGGTTTCTTCACCCCTCCACTTT. Protein sequence: CASSLPRGVSSPLHF. The complete variable domain, with remaining parts taken from reference TRBV7-2 and TRBJ1-6, reads GAGVSQSPSNKVTEKGKDVELRCDPISGHTALYWYRQSLGQGLEFLIYFQGNSAPDKSGLPSDRFSAERTGGSVSTLTIQRTQQEDSAVYLCASSLPRGVSSPLHFGNGTRLTVT.

This chain joins TRBV2 and TRBJ1-2; 9 positions match TRBD1. V gave up 6 bases and J gave up 0 bases; unmatched junction bases: 2. The CDR3 consists of 14 residues. In germline, CDR1 is SNHLY, CDR2 FYNNEI. CDR3 in DNA: TGTGCCAGCAGAGGACAGGGGACTAACTATGGCTACACCTTC. Its translation is CASRGQGTNYGYTF. The full variable domain, its missing parts supplied by reference TRBV2 and TRBJ1-2, is EPEVTQTPSHQVTQMGQEVILRCVPISNHLYFYWYRQILGQKVEFLVSFYNNEISEKSEIFDDQFSVERPDGSNFTLKIRSTKLEDSAMYFCASRGQGTNYGYTFGSGTRLTVV.

This chain joins TRBV5-6 and TRBJ1-2; D unclear. Germline assignment: CDR1 SGHDT and CDR2 YYEEEE. The CDR3 runs 14 residues. Trimming left V 2 bases short and J 2 bases short, with 10 bases between. For the CDR3, the DNA is TGTGCCAGCAGCTTAACCGGAGAGAACTATGGCTACACCTTC. Amino acids: CASSLTGENYGYTF.

The chain uses TRBV5-4 and TRBJ2-3, with D tentatively TRBD1 or TRBD2 (6 bases each). The V gene's germline CDR1 is SGHNT and CDR2 YYREEE (reference sequence). Trimming took 5 bases from V and 0 from J, leaving 16 bases between them. The CDR3 consists of 16 residues. DNA for the CDR3: TGTGCCAGCAGTCGGGCGGGACACATTAGCACAGATACGCAGTATTTT. Translation gives CASSRAGHISTDTQYF. Complete variable domain (other parts from reference TRBV5-4 and TRBJ2-3): ETGVTQSPTHLIKTRGQQVTLRCSSQSGHNTVSWYQQALGQGPQFIFQYYREEENGRGNFPPRFSGLQFPNYSSELNVNALELDDSALYLCASSRAGHISTDTQYFGPGTRLTVL.

This clone was detected only a few times. Within the sample, other DNA sequences also encode this same CDR3. The chain couples TRBV9 to TRBJ2-5; possible D gene TRBD2, 5 bases. Looked up from germline, CDR1 is SGDLS and CDR2 is YYNGEE. The CDR3 contains 15 residues. V was clipped by 0 bases and J by 2 bases, with 11 bases between them. The CDR3 sequence is CASSVEERPQETQYF. The DNA for the CDR3 is TGTGCCAGCAGCGTAGAGGAGCGGCCTCAAGAGACCCAGTACTTC.

In DNA form, the CDR3 reads TGTGCCAGCTCACCACCTAGCAGCGGAGGCGAGCAGTACTTC. The encoded protein is CASSPPSSGGEQYF. The rearrangement uses TRBV18 and TRBJ2-7, with a weak D call TRBD2 (5 bases). This CDR3 region has 14 residues. Deletions cut 0 bases from V and 6 bases from J, with 12 bases between. Germline CDR1 reads KGHSH; CDR2 reads LQKENI.

As to this clone: This sample also contains other DNA sequences that code for the same CDR3. This chain connects TRBV15 to TRBJ2-5; the D gene is possibly TRBD2 (5 bases). V was cut by 3 bases and J by 2 bases, with 7 bases left in between. This CDR3 contains 13 residues. Germline CDR1 is LNHNV and CDR2 is YYDKDF (reference sequence). The CDR3: CATSRDFQETQYF. As DNA, the CDR3 is TGTGCCACCAGCAGGGACTTTCAAGAGACCCAGTACTTC.

The V and J genes are TRBV30 and TRBJ1-2; D unclear. V gave up 2 bases and J gave up 7 bases, with 8 bases separating them. The length of the CDR3 is 11 residues. The germline gives CDR1 GTSNPN, CDR2 SVGIG (reference sequence). The DNA of the CDR3 is TGTGCCTGGAGTTTGGACGGTGGCTACACCTTC. Encoded protein: CAWSLDGGYTF.

V usage is TRBV11-2 and J usage is TRBJ2-7; D unresolved. This CDR3 has 17 amino acids. Trimming shortened V by 2 bases and J by 3 bases, and 20 bases separated the two germline ends. Germline V lookup: CDR1 SGHAT, CDR2 FQNNGV. The CDR3 sequence is CASSLSGLGRRDYEQYF. The CDR3 DNA reads TGTGCCAGCAGCTTATCCGGCCTTGGACGGCGAGACTACGAGCAGTACTTC.

Points on this clone: This sample also contains other DNA sequences that code for the same CDR3. The chain is built from TRBV18 and TRBJ1-1, with D unresolved. Trimming pared 6 bases from V and 1 base from J, leaving 6 bases between. Germline V gene sequence: CDR1 KGHSH, CDR2 LQKENI. CDR3 length equals 12 residues. The DNA for the CDR3 is TGTGCCAGCTCCCGCGCGAACACTGAAGCTTTCTTT. It codes for CASSRANTEAFF.